These 10 T cell receptor beta chains originate from one sample sequenced in a study of CD4 T cells in relation to SARS-CoV-2 and coronaviruses. Clones were sequenced by immunoSEQ multiplex PCR, and TCRdb holds only the in-frame ones, with some missing. The data show 16,000 or so clones, roughly 74% seen once. The unexposed donors gave CD4+ T cells in about 2011-2018, prior to COVID-19. CD4+ T cells were isolated from the cells after around eleven days of culture. Which antigens these TCRs recognize remains unknown. The source material was CD4+ T cells from PBMCs, cultured in vitro. The receptor set was obtained from a human donor in good health.

J is TRBJ2-7 and V is TRBV27; D may be TRBD1 (5 bases). The V gene lost 4 bases and the J gene lost 3 bases, with 10 bases spanning the gap. CDR1 and CDR2 from the germline V gene are MNHEY and SMNVEV (reference sequence). There are 13 residues in the CDR3. CDR3 residues: CASSSAGFYEQYF. CDR3 bases: TGTGCCAGCAGTTCTGCAGGGTTCTACGAGCAGTACTTC.

The chain links TRBV5-4 to TRBJ2-1; unclear D gene. Germline V lookup: CDR1 SGHNT, CDR2 YYREEE (reference sequence). The V end lost 7 bases, the J end lost 0 bases, and 14 bases lay between the germline ends. The CDR3 has 15 residues. The chain's CDR3 is CASHSPLSSYNEQFF. The CDR3, as DNA: TGTGCCAGCCATAGCCCCTTGAGCTCCTACAATGAGCAGTTCTTC.

The chain carries TRBV4-1 and TRBJ2-7; 11 bases agree with TRBD2. V shed 4 bases, J shed 4 bases, and the junction held 9 bases outside the gene matches. There are 16 residues in the CDR3. Germline V gives CDR1 MGHRA, CDR2 YSYEKL. As DNA, the CDR3 is TGCGCCAGCAGCCGCCTAACGGGACTAGCGGCTTACGAGCAGTACTTC. This codes for CASSRLTGLAAYEQYF.

V usage is TRBV9 and J usage is TRBJ2-3, with D possibly being TRBD1 (6 bases). The length of the CDR3 is 15 residues. Germline V gene data show CDR1 as SGDLS and CDR2 as YYNGEE. Trimming pared 0 bases from V and 2 bases from J, leaving 10 bases between. CDR3 sequence reads: CASSVGGTNTDTQYF. DNA of the CDR3: TGTGCCAGCAGCGTAGGTGGGACAAACACAGATACGCAGTATTTT.

The V and J genes are TRBV24-1 and TRBJ2-5, with D perhaps matching TRBD1 (6 bases). CDR1 KGHDR and CDR2 SFDVKD come from the germline V gene. The CDR3 covers 21 residues. V lost 2 bases, J lost 4 bases, and 31 bases lay in between. CDR3 in amino acids: CATSDSTTGFGSKDRRETQYF. As DNA, the CDR3 is TGTGCCACCAGTGATTCGACCACAGGGTTTGGGTCAAAGGACCGCAGAGAGACCCAGTACTTC.

The rearrangement joins TRBV12-3 or TRBV12-4 to TRBJ1-4; D is possibly TRBD1 (6 bases). Between the trimmed V and J ends, which lost 6 bases and 11 bases, there was a span of 16 bases. The CDR3 has 13 amino acids. The CDR3 reads CASRLTGYGKLFF. The CDR3 bases are TGTGCCAGCAGGCTAACAGGGTATGGTAAACTGTTTTTT.

This chain links TRBV19 with TRBJ2-2, with a tentative D call TRBD2 (5 bases). The V gene's germline CDR1 is LNHDA and CDR2 SQIVND (reference sequence). V dropped 7 bases and J dropped 3 bases, with 12 bases sitting between them. This CDR3 has 14 residues. This CDR3 is CASIGLAHTGELFF. DNA of the CDR3: TGTGCCAGTATAGGGCTAGCTCACACCGGGGAGCTGTTTTTT.

This chain joins TRBV27 and TRBJ1-1, with TRBD1 identical over 9 bases. This CDR3 spans 14 amino acids. The V gene's germline CDR1 is MNHEY and CDR2 SMNVEV (reference sequence). The V gene end was trimmed by 8 bases and the J gene end by 3 bases; junction bases not matched to a gene: 7. As DNA, the CDR3 is TGTGCCAGCGGCCCCGGGGACAGGGACACTGAAGCTTTCTTT. It encodes CASGPGDRDTEAFF.

V gene TRBV12-5 combines with J gene TRBJ2-3, with 8 bases identical to TRBD1. CDR1 and CDR2 (germline): LGHNT, FRNRAP. The CDR3 is made up of 15 amino acids. V gave up 5 bases and J gave up 2 bases; unmatched junction bases: 6. CDR3 coding DNA: TGTGCTAGTGGTGAGGGACAGGCAAACACAGATACGCAGTATTTT. Residues: CASGEGQANTDTQYF. Full variable domain (outside the CDR3, taken from reference TRBV12-5 and TRBJ2-3): DARVTQTPRHKVTEMGQEVTMRCQPILGHNTVFWYRQTMMQGLELLAYFRNRAPLDDSGMPKDRFSAEMPDATLATLKIQPSEPRDSAVYFCASGEGQANTDTQYFGPGTRLTVL.

This clone was observed a single time. The genes are TRBV18 and TRBJ2-7; 12 bases are shared with TRBD2. Trimming took 4 bases from V and 7 from J; bases not matched to a gene: 17. The CDR3 length is 18 residues. The V gene's germline CDR1 is KGHSH and CDR2 LQKENI. CDR3 DNA sequence: TGTGCCAGCTCACGCGGGTTTAGCTCGCTAGCGGGAGGGCAAGAGCAGTACTTC. Amino acids: CASSRGFSSLAGGQEQYF.